These T cell receptor beta chains were read from a single sample in a study of CD4+ T cells in melanoma. The data were produced by immunoSEQ multiplex PCR, yet TCRdb's version contains in-frame clones alone and is incomplete. The data hold tens of thousands of clones, with roughly two thirds observed a single time. Sequencing was performed on tumor tissue. The receptors derive from a human donor with melanoma. Both conserved end residues are trimmed from each CDR3. Each record gives: CDR3 protein, J gene, V gene.

cdr3_aa: ASSLRTVYEQY
j_call: TRBJ2-7
v_call: TRBV11-2

cdr3_aa: ASSLADRNRNRLLGEQY
j_call: TRBJ2-7
v_call: TRBV7-8

cdr3_aa: ASRTSGGYEQY
j_call: TRBJ2-7
v_call: TRBV6-1

cdr3_aa: ASSFVGPNTEAF
j_call: TRBJ1-1
v_call: TRBV5-1

cdr3_aa: ASSLGQLEY
j_call: TRBJ2-5
v_call: TRBV5-6

cdr3_aa: ASSLGAGDTQY
j_call: TRBJ2-3
v_call: TRBV27

cdr3_aa: ASSLAPGQGAGIYEQY
j_call: TRBJ2-7
v_call: TRBV7-9

cdr3_aa: ASRGGYQGPLH
j_call: TRBJ1-6
v_call: TRBV18

cdr3_aa: ASSETGASNYGYT
j_call: TRBJ1-2
v_call: TRBV5-6

cdr3_aa: ATSKGRETQY
j_call: TRBJ2-5
v_call: TRBV15

cdr3_aa: ASSERGDSQPQH
j_call: TRBJ1-5
v_call: TRBV6-5

cdr3_aa: ASKDRGYTEAF
j_call: TRBJ1-1
v_call: TRBV10-2

cdr3_aa: SVGGDRGSNQPQH
j_call: TRBJ1-5
v_call: TRBV29-1

cdr3_aa: ASSFMTGWNSPLH
j_call: TRBJ1-6
v_call: TRBV7-9

cdr3_aa: AWTGTGNYEQY
j_call: TRBJ2-7
v_call: TRBV30

cdr3_aa: ASSTSTSFGLAGGLSTDTQY
j_call: TRBJ2-3
v_call: TRBV28

cdr3_aa: ASSAGQGWNTEAF
j_call: TRBJ1-1
v_call: TRBV5-1

cdr3_aa: ASSFLGDNYGYT
j_call: TRBJ1-2
v_call: TRBV28

cdr3_aa: ASSPQYREADGYT
j_call: TRBJ1-2
v_call: TRBV18

cdr3_aa: ASSLAGTNTEAF
j_call: TRBJ1-1
v_call: TRBV7-2

cdr3_aa: ASSFNPGGQPQH
j_call: TRBJ1-5
v_call: TRBV7-8

cdr3_aa: ASSEKQVPNEKLF
j_call: TRBJ1-4
v_call: TRBV4-1

cdr3_aa: ASSTTSSSYNEQF
j_call: TRBJ2-1
v_call: TRBV19

cdr3_aa: ASSLGPRTHYGYT
j_call: TRBJ1-2
v_call: TRBV5-5

cdr3_aa: ASSRHSTATDGYT
j_call: TRBJ1-2
v_call: TRBV7-2

cdr3_aa: ASSFGTGNYGYT
j_call: TRBJ1-2
v_call: TRBV11-2

cdr3_aa: ASSLAGAYEQY
j_call: TRBJ2-7
v_call: TRBV11-2

cdr3_aa: ASSATGTYNEQF
j_call: TRBJ2-1
v_call: TRBV27

cdr3_aa: ASSVEEGTPYGYT
j_call: TRBJ1-2
v_call: TRBV9

cdr3_aa: ASSRVTGYEQY
j_call: TRBJ2-7
v_call: TRBV10-2

cdr3_aa: ASSFGTGNTIY
j_call: TRBJ1-3
v_call: TRBV11-1

cdr3_aa: ASSQAGTGVGETQY
j_call: TRBJ2-5
v_call: TRBV4-3

cdr3_aa: ASSQALATNEKLF
j_call: TRBJ1-4
v_call: TRBV4-1

cdr3_aa: ASSLAPLPRDTQY
j_call: TRBJ2-3
v_call: TRBV7-2

cdr3_aa: ASSLSLRDSQETQY
j_call: TRBJ2-5
v_call: TRBV5-5